What follows are 32 T cell receptor beta chains derived from one specimen sequenced in a study of vaccination and CD4 T cells after COVID-19. As to time point: late sampling 161 to 241 days after vaccination in a few convalescent patients. TCRdb reprocessed the PCR reads with MiXCR, giving one entry per CDR3 protein. The sample carries 31,000 or so distinct CDR3 sequences, roughly 50% recorded once. The sequencing used CD4+ T cells from blood, collected about 7 months after SARS-CoV-2 vaccination. These TCRs come from a human donor who had recovered from COVID-19.

The CDR3 region is CSASTQGQGYGREQFF. CDR3 coding DNA: TGCAGTGCTAGTACCCAAGGACAGGGCTATGGTCGAGAGCAGTTCTTC. This sequence joins TRBV20-1 and TRBJ2-1; the match to TRBD1 covers 8 bases. The CDR3 spans 16 residues. Germline trimming cut 3 bases from V and 10 bases from J; bases unmatched to any gene: 17. Germline V gives CDR1 DFQATT, CDR2 SNEGSKA (reference sequence).

This chain joins TRBV28 and TRBJ1-5; TRBD1 is a possible D gene (5 bases). The CDR3 loop spans 15 amino acids. Germline loops: CDR1 MDHEN, CDR2 SYDVKM. V lost 1 base, J lost 1 base, and 8 bases lay in between. CDR3 nucleotide sequence: TGTGCCAGCAGTTTATTAGGGGCAAGCAATCAGCCCCAGCATTTT. Translated: CASSLLGASNQPQHF.

By sample fraction, this clonotype is large (0.1 to 1%). The chain is built from TRBV24-1 and TRBJ1-2; TRBD1 might be the D (6 bases). V lost 5 bases, J lost 5 bases, and 14 bases lay in between. This CDR3 contains 14 residues. The V gene's germline CDR1 is KGHDR and CDR2 SFDVKD. The chain's CDR3 is CATSGRTVEYGYTF. Here the CDR3 DNA reads TGTGCCACCAGTGGGAGGACAGTGGAGTATGGCTACACCTTC.

This clonotype was seen a handful of times. The chain uses TRBV20-1 and TRBJ1-6; tentatively, D is TRBD1 (6 bases). Trimming pared 4 bases from V and 3 bases from J, leaving 13 bases between. This CDR3 comprises 15 residues. In germline, CDR1 is DFQATT, CDR2 SNEGSKA (reference sequence). The CDR3 DNA sequence: TGCAGTGCTAAGGCAAAAGGGGGCTATAATTCACCCCTCCACTTT. Protein: CSAKAKGGYNSPLHF.

This clonotype was seen a handful of times. The rearrangement links TRBV2 to TRBJ2-5, with 7 bases that match TRBD2. This CDR3 is built from 14 residues. Germline V gene lookup returns CDR1 SNHLY and CDR2 FYNNEI. Trimming at V came to 9 bases and at J to 4 bases, leaving 11 bases not matched to a gene. The CDR3 is CASASGGAGETQYF. The CDR3 region has the DNA TGTGCCAGTGCCTCGGGGGGAGCAGGAGAGACCCAGTACTTC.

The chain links TRBV7-7 to TRBJ2-1, with D possibly being TRBD1 (6 bases). The CDR3 is 16 residues long. V lost 5 bases, J lost 5 bases, and 19 bases lay in between. CDR1 and CDR2 from the germline V gene are SSHAT and FNYEAQ (reference sequence). This CDR3 reads CASSQALGQGNNEQFF. DNA for the CDR3: TGTGCCAGCAGCCAGGCCTTGGGGCAGGGGAACAATGAGCAGTTCTTC.

The V call is TRBV7-9, the J call TRBJ1-2, with a tentative D call TRBD1 (5 bases). CDR3 length: 14 residues. Trimming took 6 bases from V and 4 from J, leaving 15 bases between them. Germline values: CDR1 SEHNR, CDR2 FQNEAQ (reference sequence). The CDR3 here is CASSLKAGLYGYTF. Here the CDR3 DNA reads TGTGCCAGCAGTTTGAAGGCAGGGCTCTATGGCTACACCTTC.

The chain is built from TRBV7-2 and TRBJ2-7; 9 bases align to TRBD1. The CDR3 has 14 residues. Trimming took 1 base from V and 3 from J; bases not matched to a gene: 1. CDR1 is SGHTA and CDR2 is FQGNSA in the germline V gene. Here the CDR3 reads CASSLGTGVYEQYF. Written as DNA, the CDR3 is TGTGCCAGCAGCTTAGGGACAGGGGTCTACGAGCAGTACTTC. Full variable domain (outside the CDR3, taken from reference TRBV7-2 and TRBJ2-7): GAGVSQSPSNKVTEKGKDVELRCDPISGHTALYWYRQSLGQGLEFLIYFQGNSAPDKSGLPSDRFSAERTGGSVSTLTIQRTQQEDSAVYLCASSLGTGVYEQYFGPGTRLTVT.

V and J are TRBV19 and TRBJ2-5; 8 positions agree with TRBD2. The CDR3 is 14 residues long. The J segment lost 4 bases and the V segment lost 5 bases, leaving 6 bases of the junction unmatched. The germline V gene encodes CDR1 LNHDA and CDR2 SQIVND (reference sequence). CDR3 protein: CASSPSTSAETQYF. The CDR3 DNA is TGTGCCAGTAGTCCGTCGACTAGCGCAGAGACCCAGTACTTC.

J is TRBJ2-3 and V is TRBV7-9; 7 nucleotides line up with TRBD1. The ends lost 6 bases at V and 1 base at J; junction bases unmatched: 4. The CDR3 consists of 14 residues. CDR1 and CDR2 (germline): SEHNR, FQNEAQ (reference sequence). This chain's CDR3 is CASRPGGGTDTQYF. The CDR3, as DNA: TGTGCCAGCAGGCCAGGGGGTGGCACAGATACGCAGTATTTT.

The V and J genes are TRBV6-2 or TRBV6-3 and TRBJ2-1, with 12 bases fitting TRBD2. CDR1 and CDR2 (germline): MNHEY, SVGEGT. This CDR3 contains 15 residues. The ends lost 5 bases at V and 8 bases at J; junction bases unmatched: 7. CDR3 loop: CASSPRTSGMDEQFF. CDR3 bases: TGTGCCAGCAGTCCGCGGACTAGCGGGATGGATGAGCAGTTCTTC.

The chain employs TRBV11-2 and TRBJ2-1; D is ambiguous. Germline V CDR1 and CDR2: SGHAT, FQNNGV. Trimming removed 7 bases at V and 5 bases at J, with 21 bases between. The CDR3 extends over 16 amino acids. The CDR3 bases are TGTGCCAGCATATCCCCCTTTGCCGGGTCCAACAATGAGCAGTTCTTC. Amino acids: CASISPFAGSNNEQFF.

A few counts support this clonotype. The chain links TRBV7-9 to TRBJ2-6; TRBD2 aligns across 7 bases. CDR3 length equals 17 residues. J gave up 0 bases and V 2 bases, and 4 bases lay outside the gene matches. Germline CDR1 reads SEHNR; CDR2 reads FQNEAQ (reference sequence). The CDR3 region is CASSLTRTSSGANVLTF. The CDR3 DNA follows: TGTGCCAGCAGCTTAACTAGGACTAGCTCTGGGGCCAACGTCCTGACTTTC.

This chain connects TRBV21-1 to TRBJ2-7; the DNA was not compared with TRBD2, the D call given in the table. TRBV21-1 is recorded as a pseudogene. The length of the CDR3 is 15 residues. The CDR3 nucleotides are TGTGCCAGCAGCAAAGAAGGCGGGCCCTCCTACGAGCAGTACTTC. The encoded protein is CASSKEGGPSYEQYF.

This clonotype was recorded only once. The chain uses TRBV5-1 and TRBJ2-5; D perhaps matches TRBD1 (6 bases). Germline V gene data show CDR1 as SGHRS and CDR2 as YFSETQ. This CDR3 is 13 amino acids long. The V gene lost 2 bases and the J gene lost 3 bases, with 8 bases spanning the gap. In DNA form, the CDR3 reads TGCGCCAGCAGCTTACCAGGGGAAGAGACCCAGTACTTC. This encodes CASSLPGEETQYF. The whole variable domain, remainder taken from reference TRBV5-1 and TRBJ2-5, is KAGVTQTPRYLIKTRGQQVTLSCSPISGHRSVSWYQQTPGQGLQFLFEYFSETQRNKGNFPGRFSGRQFSNSRSEMNVSTLELGDSALYLCASSLPGEETQYFGPGTRLLVL.

This CDR3 reads CASSLIPADTQYF. The CDR3 DNA reads TGTGCCAGCAGCTTAATACCTGCAGATACGCAGTATTTT. J is TRBJ2-3 and V is TRBV7-3; no definite D call. V was cut by 1 base and J by 4 bases, with 6 bases left in between. Germline V gene data show CDR1 as SGHTA and CDR2 as FQGTGA. The CDR3 loop spans 13 amino acids. The entire variable domain, with the rest obtained from reference TRBV7-3 and TRBJ2-3, is as follows: GAGVSQTPSNKVTEKGKYVELRCDPISGHTALYWYRQSLGQGPEFLIYFQGTGAADDSGLPNDRFFAVRPEGSVSTLKIQRTERGDSAVYLCASSLIPADTQYFGPGTRLTVL.

The chain couples TRBV6-1 to TRBJ2-7, with D possibly matching TRBD2 (6 bases). Germline loops: CDR1 MNHNS, CDR2 SASEGT. V lost 9 bases, J lost 6 bases, and 15 bases lay in between. This CDR3 contains 12 residues. The CDR3 DNA follows: TGTGCCAGTCGCGGGGTTTCCCTCGAGCAGTACTTC. It is translated as CASRGVSLEQYF.

This sequence joins TRBV2 and TRBJ1-5, with D possibly being TRBD1 (6 bases). The germline V and J ends were trimmed by 3 bases and 8 bases, with 17 bases remaining between them. CDR3 size: 15 residues. Per germline, CDR1 SNHLY and CDR2 FYNNEI. The CDR3 spells CASSDPRSGVEPQHF. CDR3 nucleotides: TGTGCCAGCAGTGATCCCCGGTCAGGGGTCGAGCCCCAGCATTTT.

V gene TRBV20-1 combines with J gene TRBJ2-3, with 9 bases lining up with TRBD2. Unmatched junction bases numbered 11, after V lost 6 bases and J lost 7 bases. CDR1 DFQATT and CDR2 SNEGSKA come from the germline V gene (reference sequence). CDR3 size: 14 residues. This CDR3 is CSAPSTSGLYTQYF. CDR3 nucleotides: TGCAGTGCGCCATCGACTAGCGGATTATATACGCAGTATTTT.

This clonotype has just a few counts. The rearrangement links TRBV5-4 to TRBJ2-7, with 7 bases aligning to TRBD1. This CDR3 has 15 residues. The germline V gene has CDR1 SGHNT and CDR2 YYREEE (reference sequence). The junction had 12 bases not matched to a gene; V was cut back by 3 bases and J by 6 bases. CDR3 coding DNA: TGTGCCAGCAGCTCCAGACAGGGCCTATCGAGCGAGCAGTACTTC. Encoded protein: CASSSRQGLSSEQYF.

The gene calls are TRBV7-2 and TRBJ2-7, with a weak D call TRBD2 (6 bases). The CDR3 totals 14 residues. The V end was cut by 1 base, the J end by 3 bases, with 10 bases between. Germline V gene sequence: CDR1 SGHTA, CDR2 FQGNSA. The CDR3 loop reads CASSLVGGYYEQYF. The CDR3 DNA reads TGTGCCAGCAGCTTAGTGGGGGGTTACTACGAGCAGTACTTC.

The rearrangement uses TRBV7-9 and TRBJ2-5; no definite D call. CDR3 size: 15 residues. CDR1 SEHNR and CDR2 FQNEAQ come from the germline V gene (reference sequence). With 1 base removed from V and 3 bases from J, the gap between germline ends came to 12 bases. This CDR3 reads CASSLVSGGEETQYF. As DNA, the CDR3 is TGTGCCAGCAGCTTAGTTTCCGGCGGAGAAGAGACCCAGTACTTC.

V is TRBV20-1 and J is TRBJ2-5; 7 bases line up with TRBD1. The germline V gene has CDR1 DFQATT and CDR2 SNEGSKA (reference sequence). The CDR3 totals 16 residues. J gave up 2 bases and V 1 base, and 10 bases lay outside the gene matches. The DNA for the CDR3 is TGCAGTGCTAGAGGTCAGACAGGGAACCGGCAAGAGACCCAGTACTTC. It is translated as CSARGQTGNRQETQYF.

This clonotype was counted between two and nine times. The genes are TRBV20-1 and TRBJ2-7; 7 bases are a match to TRBD2. The CDR3 contains 14 residues. The germline gives CDR1 DFQATT, CDR2 SNEGSKA (reference sequence). J was trimmed by 4 bases and V by 6 bases; bases with no gene match: 12. DNA for the CDR3: TGCAGTGCGCGCCGGGGAGGGGAGCCGTACGAGCAGTACTTC. Protein sequence: CSARRGGEPYEQYF.

This chain uses TRBV28 with TRBJ1-2; no reliable D call. Trimming took 9 bases from V and 2 from J, leaving 16 bases between them. CDR1 MDHEN and CDR2 SYDVKM come from the germline V gene. The CDR3 extends over 14 amino acids. This chain's CDR3 is CASMAHTYNYGYTF. The CDR3 region has the DNA TGTGCCAGTATGGCCCACACATACAACTATGGCTACACCTTC.

In its sample, this clonotype was seen a few times. This rearrangement joins TRBV20-1 to TRBJ2-1; 11 bases map to TRBD2. The CDR3 length is 19 residues. With V trimmed by 0 bases and J by 5 bases, 15 bases remained unmatched. The germline CDR1 and CDR2 sequences are DFQATT and SNEGSKA (reference sequence). This chain's CDR3 is CSARDKLAGALRRNNEQFF. CDR3 coding DNA: TGCAGTGCTAGAGATAAACTAGCGGGAGCACTTAGACGAAACAATGAGCAGTTCTTC.

This clonotype occurred once. This chain uses TRBV27 with TRBJ1-4, with a tentative D call TRBD1 (5 bases). The CDR3 extends over 16 amino acids. The germline V gene encodes CDR1 MNHEY and CDR2 SMNVEV (reference sequence). With 6 bases removed from V and 10 bases from J, the gap between germline ends came to 24 bases. The DNA for the CDR3 is TGTGCCAGCAGCCTCCACGCTCCGGGAAGTGGGGGAAAACTGTTTTTT. Translated, it gives CASSLHAPGSGGKLFF.

This clonotype showed up just once. The chain carries TRBV19 and TRBJ1-5; possible D gene TRBD1, 5 bases. The CDR3 has 19 amino acids. Trimming shortened V by 3 bases and J by 2 bases, and 23 bases separated the two germline ends. CDR1 LNHDA and CDR2 SQIVND come from the germline V gene (reference sequence). This chain's CDR3 is CASSMPSWWGESGNQPQHF. CDR3 nucleotide sequence: TGTGCCAGTAGTATGCCTTCTTGGTGGGGGGAATCAGGCAATCAGCCCCAGCATTTT.

The chain joins TRBV18 to TRBJ2-3; no clear D. CDR1 is KGHSH, CDR2 LQKENI, per germline. V was shortened by 8 bases and J by 2 bases, with 8 bases between the two germline ends. This CDR3 has 12 amino acids. The chain's CDR3 is CASTADTDTQYF. CDR3 DNA sequence: TGTGCCAGCACAGCCGACACAGATACGCAGTATTTT.

The chain is built from TRBV6-2 or TRBV6-3 and TRBJ2-5, with TRBD2 matching over 8 bases. In germline, CDR1 is MNHEY, CDR2 SVGEGT. With V trimmed by 5 bases and J by 7 bases, 15 bases remained unmatched. CDR3 length: 16 residues. The chain's CDR3 is CASSPGSTSGMGTQYF. CDR3 nucleotide sequence: TGTGCCAGCAGTCCCGGGTCAACTAGCGGCATGGGGACCCAGTACTTC.

This clonotype was detected a few times. This sequence joins TRBV6-5 and TRBJ1-2, with D possibly TRBD1 on 5 matching bases. This CDR3 region has 17 residues. Germline V gene data show CDR1 as MNHEY and CDR2 as SVGAGI. V was clipped by 0 bases and J by 4 bases, with 18 bases between them. The CDR3 is CASSYSGQLSEGYGYTF. The CDR3 coding sequence is TGTGCCAGCAGTTACTCGGGGCAATTGTCGGAAGGCTATGGCTACACCTTC.

The genes are TRBV15 and TRBJ2-1, with unresolved D. Germline V gene sequence: CDR1 LNHNV, CDR2 YYDKDF (reference sequence). The CDR3 runs 12 residues. Trimming pared 1 base from V and 3 bases from J, leaving 1 base between. CDR3 loop: CATSRGYNEQFF. The DNA of the CDR3 is TGTGCCACCAGCAGAGGCTACAATGAGCAGTTCTTC.